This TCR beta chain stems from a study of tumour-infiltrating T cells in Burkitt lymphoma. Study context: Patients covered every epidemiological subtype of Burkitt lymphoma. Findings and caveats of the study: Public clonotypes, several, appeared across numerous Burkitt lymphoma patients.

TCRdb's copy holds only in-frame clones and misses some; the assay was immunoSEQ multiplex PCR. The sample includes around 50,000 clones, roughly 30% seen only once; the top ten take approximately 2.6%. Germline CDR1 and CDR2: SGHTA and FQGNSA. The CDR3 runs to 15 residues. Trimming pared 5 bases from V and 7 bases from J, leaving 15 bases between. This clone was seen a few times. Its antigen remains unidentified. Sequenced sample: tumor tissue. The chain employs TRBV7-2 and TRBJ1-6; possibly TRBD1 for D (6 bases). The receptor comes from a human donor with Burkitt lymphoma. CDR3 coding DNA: TGTGCCAGCAGCACCAACAGGGACGTGAATTCACCCCTCCACTTT. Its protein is CASSTNRDVNSPLHF.